The rows below give T cell receptor beta chains drawn from one sample of a study of blood T cell repertoires in COVID-19. Repertoires were generated with immunoSEQ multiplex PCR, while TCRdb's copy carries only in-frame clones and drops some. Among roughly 250,000 clones listed, approximately 86% were seen once. Sequenced: peripheral blood. The receptors derive from a man between 35 and 55 years old who had recovered from COVID-19. Both conserved end residues are part of each CDR3. Each record gives: J gene, clone size, D gene, V gene, CDR3 protein, CDR3 DNA. D genes are given only for firm matches. The size field is filled for only some rows; it gives once, few, many or a size class.

TRBJ2-1 | . | TRBD2 | TRBV2 | CASSEVFTSGPSLGGNEQFF | TGTGCCAGCAGTGAAGTATTTACTAGCGGGCCAAGCCTGGGTGGCAATGAGCAGTTCTTC
TRBJ2-7 | . | TRBD1 | TRBV5-4 | CASSQDRGGPYEQYF | TGTGCCAGCAGCCAAGACAGGGGGGGCCCCTACGAGCAGTACTTC
TRBJ1-1 | . | TRBD1 | TRBV29-1 | CSGRGTGSEAFF | TGCAGCGGCCGGGGGACAGGATCTGAAGCTTTCTTT
TRBJ2-1 | . | TRBD2 | TRBV4-3 | CASSQTLAGGYYNEQFF | TGCGCCAGCAGCCAAACTTTAGCGGGGGGGTACTACAATGAGCAGTTCTTC
TRBJ2-7 | many | TRBD2 | TRBV6-2/TRBV6-3 | CASSYSAGAYEQYF | TGTGCCAGCAGTTACTCAGCGGGGGCCTACGAGCAGTACTTC
TRBJ2-7 | . | . | TRBV10-3 | CAISGRGWYEQYF | TGTGCCATCAGTGGACGGGGTTGGTACGAGCAGTACTTC
TRBJ2-7 | . | . | TRBV5-6 | CASSLGGAGLSYEQYF | TGTGCCAGCAGCTTGGGGGGCGCGGGGCTGTCCTACGAGCAGTACTTC
TRBJ2-1 | . | TRBD2 | TRBV12-5 | CASGSGTSGRSNEQFF | TGTGCTAGTGGCTCCGGGACTAGCGGGAGAAGCAATGAGCAGTTCTTC
TRBJ2-5 | . | TRBD1 | TRBV6-4 | CASRQGWETQYF | TGTGCCAGCAGACAGGGGTGGGAGACCCAGTACTTC
TRBJ2-7 | . | TRBD2 | TRBV27 | CASSTRTSGFAYEQYF | TGTGCCAGCAGTACCCGGACTAGCGGGTTCGCCTACGAGCAGTACTTC
TRBJ1-1 | . | . | TRBV4-1 | CASSQVHRNTEAFF | TGCGCCAGCAGCCAAGTACACCGGAACACTGAAGCTTTCTTT
TRBJ1-1 | . | . | TRBV6-6 | CASSYSSFDEAFF | TGTGCCAGCAGTTACTCGAGCTTTGATGAAGCTTTCTTT
TRBJ2-1 | . | . | TRBV7-9 | CASSALRSGLYNEQFF | TGTGCCAGCAGCGCACTTAGAAGCGGGCTATACAATGAGCAGTTCTTC
TRBJ2-1 | few | . | TRBV6-2/TRBV6-3 | CASSYLSRYNEQFF | TGTGCCAGCAGTTACTTAAGCCGCTACAATGAGCAGTTCTTC
TRBJ2-1 | . | . | TRBV6-6 | CASSYGADNEQFF | TGTGCCAGCAGTTACGGGGCGGACAATGAGCAGTTCTTC
TRBJ2-7 | . | TRBD1 | TRBV4-2 | CASSQDPPGQGFYEQYF | TGTGCCAGCAGCCAAGATCCTCCGGGACAGGGGTTCTACGAGCAGTACTTC
TRBJ1-1 | . | . | TRBV15 | CATSRGRGFASNEAFF | TGTGCCACCAGCAGAGGGAGGGGTTTTGCCTCCAATGAAGCTTTCTTT
TRBJ2-1 | . | . | TRBV27 | CASSPDSYNEQFF | TGTGCCAGCAGTCCCGACAGTTACAATGAGCAGTTCTTC
TRBJ1-1 | . | . | TRBV5-4 | CASSPGGVVRTEAFF | TGTGCCAGCAGCCCGGGTGGTGTAGTACGGACTGAAGCTTTCTTT
TRBJ1-6 | . | . | TRBV30 | CAWTGSLIDSPLHF | TGTGCCTGGACCGGGTCGTTGATTGATTCACCCCTCCACTTT
TRBJ2-3 | . | . | TRBV15 | CATSFRVTTRSTDTQYF | TGTGCCACCAGCTTTAGAGTTACGACAAGATCCACAGATACGCAGTATTTT
TRBJ1-4 | . | . | TRBV30 | CALRIFGENEKLFF | TGTGCCTTGAGGATTTTTGGGGAGAATGAAAAACTGTTTTTT
TRBJ2-7 | . | . | TRBV7-9 | CASSPSSYEQYF | TGTGCCAGCAGCCCCAGCTCCTACGAGCAGTACTTC
TRBJ1-1 | . | . | TRBV29-1 | CSVGGGRGGTEAFF | TGCAGCGTTGGTGGGGGAAGGGGAGGCACTGAAGCTTTCTTT
TRBJ1-1 | . | . | TRBV7-8 | CASSLGGGPAEAFF | TGTGCCAGCAGCTTAGGGGGGGGCCCGGCTGAAGCTTTCTTT
TRBJ1-5 | . | TRBD1 | TRBV27 | CASSPGDRGADQPQHF | TGTGCCAGCAGTCCGGGGGACAGGGGAGCGGATCAGCCCCAGCATTTT
TRBJ1-1 | few | . | TRBV6-2/TRBV6-3 | CASSYERGGAYTEAFF | TGTGCCAGCAGTTACGAGAGGGGGGGCGCGTACACTGAAGCTTTCTTT
TRBJ1-1 | . | . | TRBV7-2 | CASSLVGRSGTEAFF | TGTGCCAGCAGCTTAGTCGGGAGGTCTGGCACTGAAGCTTTCTTT